These T cell receptor beta chains were read from a single sample in a study of T cells after yellow fever vaccination. TCRdb processed the 5' RACE reads anew with MiXCR; each CDR3 protein has one entry. The sample yields hundreds of thousands of distinct CDR3 sequences, around 17% seen once. This material consisted of PBMCs, taken 5 days after the first yellow fever vaccination. The receptors were sampled from a man younger than 35 who received the YFV17D yellow fever vaccine. The CDR3 runs from the conserved cysteine through the conserved F or W. A D gene is named only where the DNA matches it firmly. The listing skips clone size in some rows; elsewhere it reads once, few, many or a size class.

d_call j_call clone_size v_call cdr3_aa cdr3_nt
TRBD1 TRBJ2-1 few TRBV4-3 CASSPTVDRVHEQFF TGCGCCAGCAGCCCCACGGTCGACAGGGTGCATGAGCAGTTCTTC
- TRBJ2-3 - TRBV5-4 CASSSVQGGDTQYF TGTGCCAGCAGCTCCGTTCAGGGGGGAGATACGCAGTATTTT
TRBD1 TRBJ2-1 - TRBV18 CASSPGTGLTEQFF TGTGCCAGCTCACCAGGGACAGGGCTAACGGAGCAGTTCTTC
- TRBJ2-3 - TRBV6-1 CASSRDPAITDTQYF TGTGCCAGCAGTAGAGATCCAGCCATCACAGATACGCAGTATTTT
TRBD2 TRBJ2-1 - TRBV5-1 CASSFAGTSGARFYNEQFF TGCGCCAGCAGCTTCGCTGGGACTAGCGGGGCCAGATTTTACAATGAGCAGTTCTTC
- TRBJ1-5 few TRBV6-2/TRBV6-3 CASSYSNLEAQPQHF TGTGCCAGCAGTTACTCGAACCTGGAGGCTCAGCCCCAGCATTTT
- TRBJ2-2 few TRBV9 CASSVDYTIGGELFF TGTGCCAGCAGCGTAGACTATACAATCGGCGGGGAGCTGTTTTTT
- TRBJ1-5 - TRBV5-5 CASSFSGRYSNQPQHF TGTGCCAGCAGCTTTTCGGGACGGTATAGCAATCAGCCCCAGCATTTT
- TRBJ2-2 few TRBV15 CATSRSGHNTGELFF TGTGCCACCAGCAGGTCGGGACACAACACCGGGGAGCTGTTTTTT
- TRBJ2-2 - TRBV20-1 CCAGAANTANTGELFF TGCTGTGCTGGGGCGGCGAACACCGCGAACACCGGGGAGCTGTTTTTT
TRBD1 TRBJ1-4 few TRBV29-1 CSVGGQGTTNEKLFF TGCAGCGTGGGGGGACAGGGGACAACTAATGAAAAACTGTTTTTT
- TRBJ2-2 few TRBV4-2 CASSQDVGTGELFF TGTGCCAGCAGCCAAGATGTAGGGACCGGGGAGCTGTTTTTT
TRBD1 TRBJ2-7 few TRBV18 CASSPVGTVIYEQYF TGTGCCAGCTCACCAGTTGGGACAGTGATATACGAGCAGTACTTC
- TRBJ1-2 - TRBV20-1 CSARDRLPNYGYTF TGCAGTGCTAGAGACCGTCTCCCCAACTATGGCTACACCTTC
- TRBJ1-2 few TRBV2 CASSERLLGGGYTF TGTGCCAGCAGTGAACGCCTTCTCGGCGGGGGCTACACCTTC
TRBD1 TRBJ1-1 few TRBV20-1 CSVRQGVGEAFF TGCAGTGTTCGGCAGGGGGTGGGTGAAGCTTTCTTT